The sequence of this T cell receptor (beta chain) was determined in a study of response to subunit inactivated influenza vaccine. This clonotype has only a few counts. Antigen unknown. TCRdb used MiXCR to reprocess the RT-PCR reads, holding one entry per CDR3 protein. The repertoire has 150,000 or so distinct CDR3 sequences, roughly 10% of them found once; the top ten carry around 12%. V lost 7 bases and J lost 0, with 7 bases in between. Germline CDR1 reads MNHNY; CDR2 reads SVGAGI (reference sequence). CDR3 length: 13 residues. General study results and limits: After each seasonal influenza vaccination, few new T cells are recruited, the authors suggested.

Sequencing used non-naive T cells sorted from PBMCs, obtained roughly 47 days after vaccination. This TCR was sampled from a man in his forties or fifties who received an inactivated influenza vaccine. The V gene is TRBV6-6, the J gene TRBJ2-1, with a tentative D call TRBD1 (6 bases). CDR3 loop: CASKGGSYNEQFF. The CDR3 nucleotides are TGTGCCAGCAAAGGGGGCTCCTACAATGAGCAGTTCTTC.